This T cell receptor beta chain was sequenced in a study of blood T cell repertoires in COVID-19 (TCRdb year 2020). Broadly, across the study: Collaborator samples came from the United States, Italy and Spain and covered acute and convalescent phases of COVID-19. The material from the prospective study consisted of cDNA or gDNA derived from T cells, B-cell-depleted T cells, or PBMCs. The dataset comprised deeply sampled blood TCRbeta repertoires from subjects exposed to, actively infected with, or recovered from COVID-19. The repertoires were released in a freely available public database intended as a resource for research on the immune response to SARS-CoV-2. Samples came from the ongoing ImmuneRACE study (first 160 participants) plus 1,254 subjects from 6 global collaborators. The sample metadata nearly always contained a de-identified subject ID, COVID-19 status, age in years and sex. Where available, HLA class I and class II types were obtained from metadata supplied by the sample provider rather than from assay-based typing.

The sample holds a few counts of this clone. Its binding antigen is unknown. No quality values exist for individual bases; no much larger clone is one base distant. The immunoSEQ Assay, a bias-controlled multiplex PCR, was used to amplify TCRbeta CDR3 regions from genomic DNA. The source study handled its data this way. Within the assay, amplification of reference gene primers was used to estimate how many nucleated cells each sample contained. To quantify the absolute abundance of each unique TCRbeta CDR3 rearrangement, sequence reads were collapsed and filtered. For each sample, productive Simpson clonality was calculated as the square root of Simpson's diversity index over productive rearrangements. In its TCRdb copy, this immuneACCESS table keeps in-frame sequences only and misses some clones. Where compared with another copy, unresolved V genes explain less than half of these, and the others have no known cause. The V and J calls and the clone size are those of that table, but D and trimming were determined from the DNA. The sample has roughly 120,000 clones on record, roughly 70% of them singletons. In total, the top ten clones hold around 0.9% of the sample.

Each collaborating institution followed its own protocols to collect whole blood in K2EDTA tubes. For TCRbeta analysis, collaborators shipped samples in one of three forms: frozen whole blood, isolated PBMCs, or DNA extracted from either of those sample types. The paper as a whole reports these results and caveats: The quantity of clinical and demographic metadata differed by source and by participant and was supplied without curation.

The junction shows trimming of 4 bases on V and 3 bases on J, and the gene matches do not reach 8 bases of it. Including cysteine and phenylalanine, the CDR3 has 16 amino acids. Solely the CDR3 DNA is kept, with 48 bases framed from the first base. CDR1 and CDR2 are read off the germline V gene as SGHDT and YYEEEE. This clonotype originated in a human donor with acute or convalescent COVID-19. The donor label of this sample is uncertain. The V gene is TRBV5-6 and the J gene is TRBJ1-2, and 11 junction bases match TRBD1. Sequences were obtained from peripheral blood. The nucleotide sequence reads TGTGCCAGCAGCGTATACAGGACAGGGGGCGACTATGGCTACACCTTC. The encoded protein is CASSVYRTGGDYGYTF. Reference TRBV5-6 and TRBJ1-2 proteins supply the regions before and after the CDR3; the full variable domain is: DAGVTQSPTHLIKTRGQQVTLRCSPKSGHDTVSWYQQALGQGPQFIFQYYEEEERQRGNFPDRFSGHQFPNYSSELNVNALLLGDSALYLCASSVYRTGGDYGYTFGSGTRLTVV.